A single sample is the source of the 21 T cell receptor beta chains below, sequenced in a study of breast tumors, draining lymph nodes, adjacent tissues. The lymph nodes were axillary draining lymph nodes from breast cancer patients. TCRdb processed the multiplex PCR reads anew with MiXCR; each CDR3 protein has one entry. The sample has more than 80,000 distinct CDR3 sequences; about 29% are singletons. The sample comprised axillary lymph node tissue. The receptor source for this set is a female donor with breast cancer. Some clones in this sample may be carry-over from other donors' samples.

This clonotype was observed a handful of times. The CDR3 sequence: CASGYRGGTDTQYF. Written as DNA, the CDR3 is TGCGCCAGCGGCTACAGGGGAGGTACGGACACCCAGTACTTC. This rearrangement joins TRBV5-1 to TRBJ2-5; perhaps TRBD1 as D (7 bases). The CDR3 extends over 14 amino acids. Germline-derived CDR1 and CDR2 are SGHRS and YFSETQ. Trimming removed 7 bases from V and 8 bases from J, with 21 bases in between.

Remarks on this clonotype: Relative to the germline gene, one junction end is altered; a read error may explain this. The J gene is TRBJ1-1, the V gene TRBV2; tentatively, D is TRBD1 (6 bases). CDR3 length equals 14 residues. From germline, CDR1 is SNHLY and CDR2 FYNNEI. In DNA, the CDR3 is TGTGCCAGCAGTGGTCGGGGGCTGTGGACTGAAGCTCTCTTT. It translates to CASSGRGLWTEALF.

This clonotype appeared many times. The chain joins TRBV20-1 to TRBJ2-5; tentatively, D is TRBD2 (6 bases). The CDR3 has 12 amino acids. The germline V gene has CDR1 DFQATT and CDR2 SNEGSKA (reference sequence). Trimming pared 6 bases from V and 4 bases from J, leaving 12 bases between. The CDR3 nucleotides read TGCAGTGCGGACTACGGGGGAGAGACCCAGTACTTC. The encoded protein is CSADYGGETQYF.

In the case of this clonotype: A much larger clone sits a single nucleotide away, making a read error possible. This sequence joins TRBV9 and TRBJ1-1; D is uncertain. V lost 0 bases, J lost 2 bases, and 5 bases lay in between. Per the germline V gene, CDR1 is SGDLS and CDR2 is YYNGEE. CDR3 length: 13 amino acids. The CDR3 here is CASSVVVNTEAFF. The CDR3 DNA follows: TGTGCCAGCAGCGTAGTTGTCAACACTGAAGCTTTCTTT.

This clonotype was counted once. The chain has TRBV6-5 and TRBJ2-2; D may be TRBD2 (6 bases). Germline CDR1 reads MNHEY; CDR2 reads SVGAGI. V lost 5 bases and J 10 bases, leaving 23 bases between the germline ends. The CDR3 runs 16 residues. The CDR3 region has the DNA TGTGCCAGCAGTCACCCGCGCAGGGAGGTAAAGGTGGAGCTGTTTTTT. Its translation: CASSHPRREVKVELFF.

This clonotype was picked up many times. The V and J genes are TRBV5-5 and TRBJ1-3; D ambiguous. This CDR3 region has 16 residues. Germline CDR1 SGHKS, CDR2 YYEKEE (reference sequence). Between the trimmed V and J ends, which lost 0 bases and 0 bases, there was a span of 10 bases. The CDR3 DNA follows: TGTGCCAGCAGCTTGGGGCAGTACCCCTCTGGAAACACCATATATTTT. It yields the protein CASSLGQYPSGNTIYF.

This clonotype was recorded only once. The chain links TRBV7-2 to TRBJ1-4, with D perhaps matching TRBD1 (6 bases). Germline assignment: CDR1 SGHTA and CDR2 FQGNSA. Trimming cost V 8 bases and J 8 bases, with 15 bases left between them. CDR3 length: 13 residues. CDR3 region: CASALGGSEKLFF. CDR3 sequence (DNA): TGTGCCAGCGCCCTTGGGGGCAGCGAAAAACTGTTTTTT.

This clonotype was recorded many times. The chain is built from TRBV9 and TRBJ2-3, with D perhaps being TRBD1 or TRBD2 (5 bases each). The germline V and J ends were trimmed by 2 bases and 2 bases, with 12 bases remaining between them. This CDR3 contains 15 residues. Germline-derived CDR1 and CDR2 are SGDLS and YYNGEE. CDR3 in DNA: TGTGCCAGCAGCGTGGGACCCCCCCCCACAGATACGCAGTATTTT. This gives the protein CASSVGPPPTDTQYF.

The chain employs TRBV6-2 or TRBV6-3 and TRBJ1-4; TRBD1 agrees at 9 bases. This CDR3 has 20 amino acids. The V gene end was trimmed by 7 bases and the J gene end by 3 bases; junction bases not matched to a gene: 21. Looked up from germline, CDR1 is MNHEY and CDR2 is SVGEGT. Written as DNA, the CDR3 is TGTGCCAGCACTCGCCGCGGCGACAGGGGGAATACCGGTCCTAATGAAAAACTGTTTTTT. It is translated as CASTRRGDRGNTGPNEKLFF.

This clonotype occurred many times. This chain joins TRBV7-2 and TRBJ2-1; 7 bases match TRBD2. Germline CDR1 SGHTA, CDR2 FQGNSA. The V segment lost 1 base and the J segment 5 bases; nucleotides outside the gene matches: 5. The CDR3 sequence is 15 residues long. CDR3 DNA sequence: TGTGCCAGCAGCTTAGGAGCGGGGTCTAACAATGAGCAGTTCTTC. Translating it yields CASSLGAGSNNEQFF.

The rearrangement joins TRBV20-1 to TRBJ2-6, with D hard to call. V gave up 0 bases and J gave up 0 bases, with 3 bases separating them. This CDR3 is built from 14 residues. Per germline, CDR1 DFQATT and CDR2 SNEGSKA (reference sequence). The CDR3 spells CSARDISGANVLTF. DNA for the CDR3: TGCAGTGCTAGAGACATCTCTGGGGCCAACGTCCTGACTTTC.

This clonotype has ten or more counts. The rearrangement links TRBV27 to TRBJ1-2, with TRBD1 matching 8 bases. V shed 5 bases and J 4 bases; nucleotides not matched to a gene: 12. Germline V lookup: CDR1 MNHEY, CDR2 SMNVEV (reference sequence). CDR3 length: 16 amino acids. CDR3 DNA: TGTGCCAGCAGTCCCTCGACAGGGGAGTATGTCTATGGCTACACCTTC. The encoded protein is CASSPSTGEYVYGYTF.

The CDR3 region is CASSLEGGRKRGYTF. DNA of the CDR3: TGTGCCAGCAGCTTAGAAGGGGGACGTAAGCGCGGCTACACCTTC. V is TRBV11-2 and J is TRBJ1-2; maybe TRBD1 (6 bases). This CDR3 contains 15 residues. Germline V gives CDR1 SGHAT, CDR2 FQNNGV. V lost 0 bases to trimming and J lost 8 bases, with 16 bases between them.

This clonotype was counted a single time. A single base separates this from a much larger clone, so it may be a read error. The J gene is TRBJ2-7, the V gene TRBV6-1, with TRBD2 matching 10 bases. Trimming took 8 bases from V and 5 from J; bases not matched to a gene: 12. CDR1 and CDR2 from the germline V gene are MNHNS and SASEGT. CDR3 length: 15 amino acids. CDR3 sequence: CASGQATSGPHEQYF. For the CDR3, the DNA is TGTGCCAGCGGTCAAGCGACTAGCGGGCCCCACGAGCAGTACTTC.

As for this clonotype: At one of its ends the junction is not consistent with the germline gene, which may arise from a read error. V gene TRBV2 combines with J gene TRBJ2-6; D remains unclear. The length of the CDR3 is 15 residues. Germline V gene sequence: CDR1 SNHLY, CDR2 FYNNEI. The CDR3 reads CASSYPGTGANVLTF. For the CDR3, the DNA is TGTGCCAGCAGCTACCCCGGCACTGGAGCCAACGTCCTGACTTTC. The full variable domain, in which reference TRBV2 and TRBJ2-6 provide the parts outside the CDR3, is EPEVTQTPSHQVTQMGQEVILRCVPISNHLYFYWYRQILGQKVEFLVSFYNNEISEKSEIFDDQFSVERPDGSNFTLKIRSTKLEDSAMYFCASSYPGTGANVLTFGAGSRLTVL.

This clonotype was counted many times. The chain combines TRBV7-2 with TRBJ2-2; a weak D match, TRBD2 (5 bases). Germline V gene lookup returns CDR1 SGHTA and CDR2 FQGNSA. The CDR3 length is 14 residues. The ends were cut back, 5 bases at V and 7 bases at J, with 14 bases in the middle. The CDR3 coding sequence is TGTGCCAGCAGCCGATTTGAGGGAATCGGGGAGCTGTTTTTT. Translation gives CASSRFEGIGELFF.

This clonotype occurred many times. The V and J genes are TRBV20-1 and TRBJ2-7; 8 nucleotides match TRBD2. V lost 2 bases to trimming and J lost 2 bases; unmatched junction nucleotides: 5. Germline assignment: CDR1 DFQATT and CDR2 SNEGSKA (reference sequence). The CDR3 contains 14 residues. The CDR3 DNA is TGCAGTGCTAGAAAACTAGCGGTAGCCTACGAGCAGTACTTC. Translated: CSARKLAVAYEQYF.

This clonotype was seen ten or more times. The J gene is TRBJ1-2, the V gene TRBV9; D is unresolved. This CDR3 is built from 15 residues. Between the trimmed V and J ends, which lost 0 bases and 0 bases, there was a span of 9 bases. Per germline, CDR1 SGDLS and CDR2 YYNGEE. The CDR3 nucleotides read TGTGCCAGCAGCGTAGGTGGACTAGCTAACTATGGCTACACCTTC. It translates to CASSVGGLANYGYTF.

This clonotype was recorded many times. This chain links TRBV9 with TRBJ2-3, with D perhaps TRBD2 (7 bases). Germline V CDR1 and CDR2: SGDLS, YYNGEE. V was cut by 4 bases and J by 5 bases, with 17 bases left in between. The CDR3 has 15 residues. The CDR3 DNA follows: TGTGCCAGCAGCCCCGCGGGGGCGCTGAGAGATACGCAGTATTTT. Translated: CASSPAGALRDTQYF.

This clonotype has ten or more counts. The chain combines TRBV28 with TRBJ2-1, with TRBD2 matching 8 bases. The CDR3 consists of 13 residues. Germline lookup yields CDR1 MDHEN and CDR2 SYDVKM. V lost 8 bases, J lost 2 bases, and 2 bases stayed unmatched. CDR3 in amino acids: CASGTSPYNEQFF. The CDR3 bases are TGTGCCAGCGGGACTAGTCCCTACAATGAGCAGTTCTTC.

Many counts were recorded for this clonotype. This chain uses TRBV19 with TRBJ2-5; TRBD1 is a possible D gene (5 bases). Germline V lookup: CDR1 LNHDA, CDR2 SQIVND (reference sequence). V dropped 5 bases and J dropped 4 bases, with 23 bases sitting between them. This CDR3 contains 17 residues. The CDR3: CASSPTEFVQGRETQYF. The CDR3 bases are TGTGCCAGTAGTCCCACCGAGTTTGTGCAGGGTCGAGAGACCCAGTACTTC.